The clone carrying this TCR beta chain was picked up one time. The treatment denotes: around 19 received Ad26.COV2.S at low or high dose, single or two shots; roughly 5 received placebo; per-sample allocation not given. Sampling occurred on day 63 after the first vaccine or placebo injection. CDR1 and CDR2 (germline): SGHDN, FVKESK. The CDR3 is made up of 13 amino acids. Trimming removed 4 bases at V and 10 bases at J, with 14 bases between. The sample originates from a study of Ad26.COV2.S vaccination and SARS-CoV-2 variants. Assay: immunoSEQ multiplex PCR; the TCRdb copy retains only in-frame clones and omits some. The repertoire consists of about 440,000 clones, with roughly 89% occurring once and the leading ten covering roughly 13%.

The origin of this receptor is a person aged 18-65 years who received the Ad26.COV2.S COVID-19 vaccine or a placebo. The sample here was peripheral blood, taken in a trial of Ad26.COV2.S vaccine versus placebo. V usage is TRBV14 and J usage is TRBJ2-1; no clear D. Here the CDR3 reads CASSLTGRSEQFF. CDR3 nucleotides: TGTGCCAGCAGCCTCACCGGACGGAGCGAGCAGTTCTTC.